This T cell receptor beta chain was identified in a study of T-cell memory formation after mild COVID-19. Study findings and constraints: CD4/CD8 balance held among clones contracting day 15 to 85, and later expanders leaned CD4+. Shrinking CD4+ clones were chiefly CM and EM; CD8+ ones were chiefly EMRA.

Barcoded TCR alpha and TCR beta cDNA libraries with UMIs came from 5'RACE using constant-segment primers. TCRdb used MiXCR to reprocess the 5' RACE reads, holding one entry per CDR3 protein. The table lists some 600,000 distinct CDR3 sequences, roughly 17% of them singletons. This clonotype was recorded at least ten times. Its antigen is still unknown. V gave up 0 bases and J gave up 5 bases, with 13 bases separating them. CDR3 length: 15 residues. Germline V gene data show CDR1 as LNHNV and CDR2 as YYDKDF (reference sequence). The chain has TRBV15 and TRBJ2-5, with a possible D match to TRBD1 (6 bases). The TCR was taken from an adult woman who had mild COVID-19 (a few samples of this study predate the infection). Cell type and time point are not known. Sequenced input: PBMCs or a T cell subset sorted from them (not recorded which). CDR3 sequence (DNA): TGTGCCACCAGCAGAGACAGGGGAGAAGAGGAGACCCAGTACTTC. This translates into CATSRDRGEEETQYF.